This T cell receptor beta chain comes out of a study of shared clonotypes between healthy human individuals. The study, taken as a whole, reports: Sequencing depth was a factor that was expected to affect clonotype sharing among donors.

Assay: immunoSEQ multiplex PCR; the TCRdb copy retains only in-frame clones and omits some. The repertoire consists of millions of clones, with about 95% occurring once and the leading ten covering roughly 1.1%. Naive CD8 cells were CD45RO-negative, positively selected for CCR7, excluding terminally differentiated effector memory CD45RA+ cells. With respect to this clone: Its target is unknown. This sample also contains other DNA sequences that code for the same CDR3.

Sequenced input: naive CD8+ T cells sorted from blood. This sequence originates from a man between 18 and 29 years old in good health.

The CDR3 DNA reads TGTGCCAGCAGTTACGGGGTACCCGGGGAGCTGTTTTTT. Translation gives CASSYGVPGELFF. The J gene is TRBJ2-2, the V gene TRBV6-5; no firm D call. The V gene's germline CDR1 is MNHEY and CDR2 SVGAGI. V was pared by 2 bases and J by 6 bases, with 7 bases between. The CDR3 covers 13 residues.